The next 10 T cell receptor beta chains were all read from a single sample in a study of blood T cells in healthy people across ages. The authors ran a second PCR of about 6 to 11 cycles using a sample-barcoded 5' primer and a J-beta primer mix. One entry per CDR3 protein results from TCRdb running MiXCR on the 5' RACE reads. This sample has some 710,000 distinct CDR3 sequences; around 45% occur once, and the top ten carry 15% to 20%. Material: blood. Receptors were obtained from a man of 80 years or more in good health.

This clonotype was detected only a few times. The chain is built from TRBV5-1 and TRBJ2-6; 12 bases match TRBD1. CDR1 SGHRS and CDR2 YFSETQ come from the germline V gene. The V gene end was trimmed by 5 bases and the J gene end by 2 bases; junction bases not matched to a gene: 8. This CDR3 region has 18 residues. Here the CDR3 reads CASSLPGTGGPGANVLTF. The CDR3 DNA reads TGCGCCAGCAGTCTCCCGGGGACAGGGGGCCCTGGGGCCAACGTCCTGACTTTC.

The table lists this clonotype with a few counts. The chain has TRBV6-2 or TRBV6-3 and TRBJ2-7; 7 nucleotides agree with TRBD2. CDR1 is MNHEY, CDR2 SVGEGT, per germline. This CDR3 contains 16 residues. The ends lost 5 bases at V and 0 bases at J; junction bases unmatched: 10. The CDR3 sequence is CASSKGLAATSYEQYF. CDR3 bases: TGTGCCAGCAGTAAGGGGCTAGCGGCCACCTCCTACGAGCAGTACTTC.

The V call is TRBV20-1, the J call TRBJ2-5; no firm D call. CDR1 and CDR2 from the germline V gene are DFQATT and SNEGSKA (reference sequence). The CDR3 is 13 amino acids. Trimming stripped 1 base from V and 10 bases from J, with 16 bases between. The CDR3 loop is CSARATARSGQYF. CDR3 nucleotides: TGCAGTGCTAGAGCTACAGCGCGTTCAGGCCAGTACTTC.

CDR3 DNA sequence: TGTGCCTGGAGTGTCCCCGACAGAAGTAATGAAAAACTGTTTTTT. It encodes CAWSVPDRSNEKLFF. V gene TRBV30 combines with J gene TRBJ1-4; TRBD1 might be the D (5 bases). Germline lookup yields CDR1 GTSNPN and CDR2 SVGIG (reference sequence). The CDR3 covers 15 residues. V was cut by 0 bases and J by 4 bases, with 12 bases left in between.

This chain joins TRBV14 and TRBJ2-1; a possible D gene is TRBD2 (5 bases). The CDR3 has 14 residues. Trimming removed 1 base from V and 9 bases from J, with 13 bases in between. Germline V gene data show CDR1 as SGHDN and CDR2 as FVKESK. The DNA of the CDR3 is TGTGCCAGCAGCCAAGTACGATTAGCGTCTGAGCAGTTCTTC. Translating gives CASSQVRLASEQFF. The full variable domain, rest sourced from reference TRBV14 and TRBJ2-1, is EAGVTQFPSHSVIEKGQTVTLRCDPISGHDNLYWYRRVMGKEIKFLLHFVKESKQDESGMPNNRFLAERTGGTYSTLKVQPAELEDSGVYFCASSQVRLASEQFFGPGTRLTVL.

The rearrangement uses TRBV29-1 and TRBJ2-7; D is uncertain. The CDR3 sequence is 11 residues long. CDR1 is SQVTM and CDR2 is ANQGSEA in the germline V gene. Trimming removed 8 bases at V and 4 bases at J, with 12 bases between. CDR3 coding DNA: TGCAGCACTGAGGACGGTTACGAGCAGTACTTC. This codes for CSTEDGYEQYF.

The chain links TRBV3-1 to TRBJ2-3; 10 nucleotides agree with TRBD2. In germline, CDR1 is LGHDT, CDR2 YNNKEL (reference sequence). The J segment lost 0 bases and the V segment lost 2 bases, leaving 5 bases of the junction unmatched. This CDR3 spans 17 amino acids. The CDR3 DNA is TGTGCCAGCAGCCAATTTCCGACTAGCGGGAGCACAGATACGCAGTATTTT. Protein product: CASSQFPTSGSTDTQYF.

The V and J genes are TRBV27 and TRBJ2-7, with TRBD1 matching over 11 bases. CDR3 length equals 13 residues. The germline gives CDR1 MNHEY, CDR2 SMNVEV (reference sequence). V gave up 8 bases and J gave up 2 bases; unmatched junction bases: 2. CDR3 DNA sequence: TGTGCCAGCGGGGACAGGGGGACCTACGAGCAGTACTTC. Translating it yields CASGDRGTYEQYF.

The chain links TRBV5-1 to TRBJ2-3; D gene ambiguous. Trimming took 0 bases from V and 5 from J, leaving 7 bases between them. In germline, CDR1 is SGHRS, CDR2 YFSETQ. This CDR3 is 13 amino acids long. As DNA, the CDR3 is TGCGCCAGCAGCTTGGTGCTAGGAGATACGCAGTATTTT. Amino acid sequence: CASSLVLGDTQYF.

This clonotype was observed a few times. The gene calls are TRBV7-9 and TRBJ2-3, with TRBD1 identical over 7 bases. The CDR3 contains 15 residues. From germline, CDR1 is SEHNR and CDR2 FQNEAQ (reference sequence). The trim removed 3 bases at V and 4 bases at J, leaving 7 bases unmatched. This chain's CDR3 is CASSFMGQRSDTQYF. The CDR3 DNA reads TGTGCCAGCAGCTTTATGGGACAGCGATCAGATACGCAGTATTTT.